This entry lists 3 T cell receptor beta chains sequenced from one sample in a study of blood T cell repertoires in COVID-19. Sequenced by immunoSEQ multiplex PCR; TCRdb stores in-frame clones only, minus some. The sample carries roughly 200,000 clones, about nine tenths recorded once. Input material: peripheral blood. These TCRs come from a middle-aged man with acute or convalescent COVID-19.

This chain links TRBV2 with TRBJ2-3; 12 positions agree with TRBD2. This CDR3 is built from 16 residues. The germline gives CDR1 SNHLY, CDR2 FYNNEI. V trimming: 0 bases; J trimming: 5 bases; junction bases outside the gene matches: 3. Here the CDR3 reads CASSEAASGGVDTQYF. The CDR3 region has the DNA TGTGCCAGCAGTGAAGCGGCTAGCGGGGGGGTAGATACGCAGTATTTT. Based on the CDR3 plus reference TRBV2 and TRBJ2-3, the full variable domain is EPEVTQTPSHQVTQMGQEVILRCVPISNHLYFYWYRQILGQKVEFLVSFYNNEISEKSEIFDDQFSVERPDGSNFTLKIRSTKLEDSAMYFCASSEAASGGVDTQYFGPGTRLTVL.

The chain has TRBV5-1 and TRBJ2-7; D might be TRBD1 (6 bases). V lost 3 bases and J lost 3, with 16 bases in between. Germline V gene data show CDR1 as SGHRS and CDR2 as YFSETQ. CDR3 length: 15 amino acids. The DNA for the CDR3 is TGCGCCAGCAGCTACCCCGGGACAACCGGCTACGAGCAGTACTTC. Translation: CASSYPGTTGYEQYF.

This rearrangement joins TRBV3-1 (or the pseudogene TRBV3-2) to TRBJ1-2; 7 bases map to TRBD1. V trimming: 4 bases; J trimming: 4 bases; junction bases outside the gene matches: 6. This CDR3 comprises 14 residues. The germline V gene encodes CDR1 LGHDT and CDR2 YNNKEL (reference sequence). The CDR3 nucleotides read TGTGCCAGCAGCCGTGGGACAGCGAGCTATGGCTACACCTTC. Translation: CASSRGTASYGYTF.